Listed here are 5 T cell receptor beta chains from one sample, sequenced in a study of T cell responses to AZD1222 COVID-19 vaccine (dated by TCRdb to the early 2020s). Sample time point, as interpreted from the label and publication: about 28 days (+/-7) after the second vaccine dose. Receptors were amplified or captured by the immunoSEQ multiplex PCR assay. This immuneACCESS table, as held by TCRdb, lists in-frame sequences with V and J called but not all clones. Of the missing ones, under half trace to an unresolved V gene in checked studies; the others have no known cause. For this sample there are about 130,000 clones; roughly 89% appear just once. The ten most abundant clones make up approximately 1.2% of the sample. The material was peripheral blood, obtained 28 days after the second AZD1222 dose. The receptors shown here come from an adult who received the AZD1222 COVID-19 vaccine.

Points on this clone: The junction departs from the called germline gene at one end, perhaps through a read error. For the CDR3, the DNA is TGTGCCAGCAGCTCCCAAGGGTCCTCTAATTCACCCCTCCACTTT. Its protein is CASSSQGSSNSPLHF. V and J are TRBV7-8 and TRBJ1-6; no clear D. The CDR3 contains 15 residues. The germline gives CDR1 SGHVS, CDR2 FQNEAQ.

This CDR3 reads CASSPADSSGNTIYF. The CDR3 DNA sequence: TGTGCCAGCTCACCGGCGGACAGCTCTGGAAACACCATATATTTT. This sequence joins TRBV18 and TRBJ1-3, with D possibly being TRBD1 (6 bases). Per the germline V gene, CDR1 is KGHSH and CDR2 is LQKENI. Trimming pared 3 bases from V and 0 bases from J, leaving 9 bases between. This CDR3 has 15 amino acids.

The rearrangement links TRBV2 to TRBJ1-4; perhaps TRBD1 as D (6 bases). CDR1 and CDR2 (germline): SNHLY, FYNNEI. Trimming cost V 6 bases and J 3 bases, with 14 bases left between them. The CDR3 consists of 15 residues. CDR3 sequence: CASRISGVANEKLFF. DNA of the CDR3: TGTGCCAGCAGGATTTCAGGGGTGGCTAATGAAAAACTGTTTTTT.

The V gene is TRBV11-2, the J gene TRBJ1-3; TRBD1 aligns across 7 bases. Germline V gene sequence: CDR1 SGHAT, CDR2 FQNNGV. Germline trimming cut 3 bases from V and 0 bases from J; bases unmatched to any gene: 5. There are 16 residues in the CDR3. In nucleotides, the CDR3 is TGTGCCAGCAGCTTCCGCAGGGGGTCCTCTGGAAACACCATATATTTT. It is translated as CASSFRRGSSGNTIYF. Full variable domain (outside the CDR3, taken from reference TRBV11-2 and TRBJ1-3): EAGVAQSPRYKIIEKRQSVAFWCNPISGHATLYWYQQILGQGPKLLIQFQNNGVVDDSQLPKDRFSAERLKGVDSTLKIQPAKLEDSAVYLCASSFRRGSSGNTIYFGEGSWLTVV.

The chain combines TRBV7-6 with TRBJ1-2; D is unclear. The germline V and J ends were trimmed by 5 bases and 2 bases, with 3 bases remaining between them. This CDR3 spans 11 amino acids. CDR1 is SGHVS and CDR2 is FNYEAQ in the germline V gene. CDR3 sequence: CASSQNYGYTF. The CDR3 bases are TGTGCCAGCAGCCAAAACTATGGCTACACCTTC. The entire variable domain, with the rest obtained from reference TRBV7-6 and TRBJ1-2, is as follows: GAGVSQSPRYKVTKRGQDVALRCDPISGHVSLYWYRQALGQGPEFLTYFNYEAQQDKSGLPNDRFSAERPEGSISTLTIQRTEQRDSAMYRCASSQNYGYTFGSGTRLTVV.